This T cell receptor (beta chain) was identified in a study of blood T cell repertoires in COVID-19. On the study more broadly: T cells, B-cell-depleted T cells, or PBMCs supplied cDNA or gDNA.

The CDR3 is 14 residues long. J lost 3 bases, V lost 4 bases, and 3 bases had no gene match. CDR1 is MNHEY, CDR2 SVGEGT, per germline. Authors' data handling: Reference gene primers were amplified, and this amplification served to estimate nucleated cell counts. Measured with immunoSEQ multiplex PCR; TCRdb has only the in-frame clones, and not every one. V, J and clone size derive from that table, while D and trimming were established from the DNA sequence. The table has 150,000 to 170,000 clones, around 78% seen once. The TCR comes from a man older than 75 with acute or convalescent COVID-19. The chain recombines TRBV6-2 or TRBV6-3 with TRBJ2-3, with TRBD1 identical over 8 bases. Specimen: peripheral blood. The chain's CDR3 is CASSWQGATDTQYF. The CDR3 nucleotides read TGTGCCAGCAGTTGGCAGGGGGCGACAGATACGCAGTATTTT.